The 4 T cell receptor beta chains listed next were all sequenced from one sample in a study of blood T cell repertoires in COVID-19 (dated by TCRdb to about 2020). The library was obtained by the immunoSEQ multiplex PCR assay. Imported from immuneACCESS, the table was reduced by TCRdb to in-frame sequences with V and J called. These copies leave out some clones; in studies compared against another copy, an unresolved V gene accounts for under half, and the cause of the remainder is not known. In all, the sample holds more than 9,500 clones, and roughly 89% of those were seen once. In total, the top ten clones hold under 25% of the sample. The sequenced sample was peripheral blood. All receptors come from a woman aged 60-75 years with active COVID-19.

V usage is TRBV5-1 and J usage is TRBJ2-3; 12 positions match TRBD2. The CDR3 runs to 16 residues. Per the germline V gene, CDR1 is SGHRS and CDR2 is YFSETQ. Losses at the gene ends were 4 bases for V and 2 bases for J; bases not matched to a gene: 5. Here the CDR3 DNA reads TGCGCCAGCAGCCAAGGACTAGCGGGGCCCACAGATACGCAGTATTTT. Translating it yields CASSQGLAGPTDTQYF.

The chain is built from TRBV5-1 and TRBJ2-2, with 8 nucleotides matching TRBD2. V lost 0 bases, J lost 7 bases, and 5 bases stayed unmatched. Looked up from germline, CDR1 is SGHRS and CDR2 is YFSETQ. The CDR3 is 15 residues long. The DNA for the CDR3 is TGCGCCAGCAGCTTGGGCAGCGGGAGAAACGGGGAGCTGTTTTTT. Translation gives CASSLGSGRNGELFF.

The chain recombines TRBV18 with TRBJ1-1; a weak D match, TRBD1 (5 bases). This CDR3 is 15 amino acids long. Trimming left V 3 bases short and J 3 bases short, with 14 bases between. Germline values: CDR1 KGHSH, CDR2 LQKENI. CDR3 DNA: TGTGCCAGCTCACCGGGGGGGGTCTTGGACACTGAAGCTTTCTTT. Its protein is CASSPGGVLDTEAFF. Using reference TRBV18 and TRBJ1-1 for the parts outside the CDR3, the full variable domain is NAGVMQNPRHLVRRRGQEARLRCSPMKGHSHVYWYRQLPEEGLKFMVYLQKENIIDESGMPKERFSAEFPKEGPSILRIQQVVRGDSAAYFCASSPGGVLDTEAFFGQGTRLTVV.

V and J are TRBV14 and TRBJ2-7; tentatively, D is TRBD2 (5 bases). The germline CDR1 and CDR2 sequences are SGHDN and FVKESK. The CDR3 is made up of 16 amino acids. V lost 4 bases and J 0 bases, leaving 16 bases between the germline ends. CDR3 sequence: CASSRPGADGSYEQYF. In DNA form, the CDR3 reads TGTGCCAGCAGCCGCCCTGGAGCGGATGGCTCCTACGAGCAGTACTTC.